This TCR beta chain was identified during a study of CD8+CD57+ T cells in acquired aplastic anemia. Study as a whole: Recorded DNA amounts for sorted CD4+ and CD8+ cells had an average of 3.2 ug.

The sequenced patients had an expansion of CD8+CD57+ cells seen by flow cytometry. Patients were untreated when blood was sampled. Points from the study as a whole: In common between the patients and the controls were twenty-nine CD8+ CDR3 sequences.

This clonotype was counted at least ten times. The antigen is unknown. Profiles of TCR beta VDJ and CDR3 were generated from a genomic DNA template. TCRdb analysed the reads with MiXCR anew, one entry per CDR3 protein. In the table there are under 200,000 distinct CDR3 sequences, 40% to 60% of which are singletons. Germline values: CDR1 SGHDT, CDR2 YYEEEE. Deletions cut 4 bases from V and 4 bases from J, with 12 bases between. The CDR3 consists of 13 residues. This rearrangement joins TRBV5-6 to TRBJ2-7; a possible D gene is TRBD1 (5 bases). The sequence came from a human donor with aplastic anemia. The sample consisted of sorted CD4+, CD8+, or CD8+CD57+ T cells (not recorded which) from PBMCs. The CDR3 loop is CASSIYQGYEQYF. CDR3 DNA sequence: TGTGCCAGCAGCATTTATCAGGGTTACGAGCAGTACTTC.